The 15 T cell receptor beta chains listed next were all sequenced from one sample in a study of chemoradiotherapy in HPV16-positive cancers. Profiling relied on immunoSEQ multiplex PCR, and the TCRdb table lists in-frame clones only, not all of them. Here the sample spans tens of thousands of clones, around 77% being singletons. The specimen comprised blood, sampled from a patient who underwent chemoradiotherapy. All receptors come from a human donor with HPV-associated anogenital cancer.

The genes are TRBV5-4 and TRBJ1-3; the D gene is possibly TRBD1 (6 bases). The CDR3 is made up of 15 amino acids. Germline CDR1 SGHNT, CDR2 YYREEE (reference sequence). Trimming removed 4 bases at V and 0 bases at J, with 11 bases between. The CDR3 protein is CASSPQGNSGNTIYF. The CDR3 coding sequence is TGTGCCAGCAGCCCCCAGGGGAACTCTGGAAACACCATATATTTT.

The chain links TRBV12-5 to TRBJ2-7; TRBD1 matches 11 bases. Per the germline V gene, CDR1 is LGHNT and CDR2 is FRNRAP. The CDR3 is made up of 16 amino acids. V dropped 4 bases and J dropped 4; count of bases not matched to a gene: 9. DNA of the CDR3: TGTGCTAGTGGTTCTCAACCCGGGACAGGGGGTTACGAGCAGTACTTC. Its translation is CASGSQPGTGGYEQYF.

The CDR3 spells CAISPTGRDREQYF. The CDR3, as DNA: TGTGCCATCAGTCCTACAGGACGGGACCGGGAGCAGTACTTC. The genes are TRBV10-3 and TRBJ2-7, with D perhaps assigned TRBD1 or TRBD2 (5 bases each). The ends were cut back, 5 bases at V and 7 bases at J, with 18 bases in the middle. The CDR3 length is 14 residues. Germline-derived CDR1 and CDR2 are ENHRY and SYGVKD.

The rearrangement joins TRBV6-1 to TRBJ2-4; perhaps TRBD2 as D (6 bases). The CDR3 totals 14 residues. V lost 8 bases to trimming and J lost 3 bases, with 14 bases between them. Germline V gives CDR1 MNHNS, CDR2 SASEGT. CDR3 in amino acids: CASGTLAVKNIQYF. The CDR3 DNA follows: TGTGCCAGCGGGACTCTAGCAGTCAAAAACATTCAGTACTTC.

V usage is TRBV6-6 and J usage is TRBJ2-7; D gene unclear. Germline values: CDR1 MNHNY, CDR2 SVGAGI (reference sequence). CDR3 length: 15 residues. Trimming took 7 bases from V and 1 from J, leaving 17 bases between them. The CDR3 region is CASISEPTVSYEQYF. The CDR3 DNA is TGTGCCAGCATTTCTGAACCAACTGTTTCCTACGAGCAGTACTTC.

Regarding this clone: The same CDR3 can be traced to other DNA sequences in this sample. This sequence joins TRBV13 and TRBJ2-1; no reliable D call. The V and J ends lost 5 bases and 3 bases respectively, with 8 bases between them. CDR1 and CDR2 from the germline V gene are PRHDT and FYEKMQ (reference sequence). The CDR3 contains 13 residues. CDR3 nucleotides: TGTGCCAGCAGCCCTGGACGCTACAATGAGCAGTTCTTC. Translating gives CASSPGRYNEQFF. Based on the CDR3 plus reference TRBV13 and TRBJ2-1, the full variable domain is AAGVIQSPRHLIKEKRETATLKCYPIPRHDTVYWYQQGPGQDPQFLISFYEKMQSDKGSIPDRFSAQQFSDYHSELNMSSLELGDSALYFCASSPGRYNEQFFGPGTRLTVL.

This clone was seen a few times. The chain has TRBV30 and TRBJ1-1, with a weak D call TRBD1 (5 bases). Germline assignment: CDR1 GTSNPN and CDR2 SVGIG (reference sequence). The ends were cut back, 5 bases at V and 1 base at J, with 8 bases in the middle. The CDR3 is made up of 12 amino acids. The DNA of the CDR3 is TGTGCCTGGGGAGGACAGAACACTGAAGCTTTCTTT. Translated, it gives CAWGGQNTEAFF.

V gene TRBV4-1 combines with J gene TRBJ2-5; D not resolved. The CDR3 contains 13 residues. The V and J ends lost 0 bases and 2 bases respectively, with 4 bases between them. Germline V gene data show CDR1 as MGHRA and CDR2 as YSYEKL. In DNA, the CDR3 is TGCGCCAGCAGCCAAGAACCGCAAGAGACCCAGTACTTC. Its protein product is CASSQEPQETQYF.

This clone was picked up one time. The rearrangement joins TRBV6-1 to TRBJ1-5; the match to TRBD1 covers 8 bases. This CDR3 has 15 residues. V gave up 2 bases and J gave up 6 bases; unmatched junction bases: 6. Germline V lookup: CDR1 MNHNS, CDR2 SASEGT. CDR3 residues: CASSESGGYGQPQHF. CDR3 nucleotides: TGTGCCAGCAGTGAATCAGGGGGCTACGGTCAGCCCCAGCATTTT.

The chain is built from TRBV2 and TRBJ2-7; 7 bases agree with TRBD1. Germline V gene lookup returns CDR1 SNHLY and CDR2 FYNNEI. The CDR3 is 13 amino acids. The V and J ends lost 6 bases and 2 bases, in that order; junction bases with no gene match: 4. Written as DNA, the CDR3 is TGTGCCAGCAGGAAACAGGGGACCTACGAGCAGTACTTC. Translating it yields CASRKQGTYEQYF.

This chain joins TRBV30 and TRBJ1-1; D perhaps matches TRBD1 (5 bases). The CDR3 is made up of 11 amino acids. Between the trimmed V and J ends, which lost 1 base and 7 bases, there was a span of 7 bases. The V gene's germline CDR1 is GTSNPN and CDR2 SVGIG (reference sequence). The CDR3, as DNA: TGTGCCTGGAGTGGGGGCGGTGAAGCTTTCTTT. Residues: CAWSGGGEAFF.

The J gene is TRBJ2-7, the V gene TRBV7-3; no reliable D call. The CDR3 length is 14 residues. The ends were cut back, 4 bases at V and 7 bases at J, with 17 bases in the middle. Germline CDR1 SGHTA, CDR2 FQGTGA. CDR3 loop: CASSSMVANGEQYF. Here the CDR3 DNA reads TGTGCCAGCAGCTCTATGGTGGCAAACGGAGAGCAGTACTTC.

The chain's CDR3 is CASSSSPYNEQFF. CDR3 nucleotides: TGTGCCAGCAGCTCGTCCCCGTACAATGAGCAGTTCTTC. The chain links TRBV7-2 to TRBJ2-1; D gene ambiguous. V was pared by 4 bases and J by 4 bases, with 8 bases between. This CDR3 contains 13 residues. Germline values: CDR1 SGHTA, CDR2 FQGNSA.

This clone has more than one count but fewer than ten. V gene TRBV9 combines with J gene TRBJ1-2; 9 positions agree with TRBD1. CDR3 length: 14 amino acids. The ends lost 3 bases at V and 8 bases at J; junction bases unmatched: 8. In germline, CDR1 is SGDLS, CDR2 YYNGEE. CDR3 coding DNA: TGTGCCAGCAGCGGGCAACAGGGGGCTCTGGGCTACACCTTC. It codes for CASSGQQGALGYTF.

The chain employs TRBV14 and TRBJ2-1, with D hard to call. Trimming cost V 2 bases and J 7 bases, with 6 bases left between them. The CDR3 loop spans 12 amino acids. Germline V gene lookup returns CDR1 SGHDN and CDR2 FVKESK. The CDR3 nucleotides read TGTGCCAGCAGCCAAAACGAGAATGAGCAGTTCTTC. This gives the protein CASSQNENEQFF.